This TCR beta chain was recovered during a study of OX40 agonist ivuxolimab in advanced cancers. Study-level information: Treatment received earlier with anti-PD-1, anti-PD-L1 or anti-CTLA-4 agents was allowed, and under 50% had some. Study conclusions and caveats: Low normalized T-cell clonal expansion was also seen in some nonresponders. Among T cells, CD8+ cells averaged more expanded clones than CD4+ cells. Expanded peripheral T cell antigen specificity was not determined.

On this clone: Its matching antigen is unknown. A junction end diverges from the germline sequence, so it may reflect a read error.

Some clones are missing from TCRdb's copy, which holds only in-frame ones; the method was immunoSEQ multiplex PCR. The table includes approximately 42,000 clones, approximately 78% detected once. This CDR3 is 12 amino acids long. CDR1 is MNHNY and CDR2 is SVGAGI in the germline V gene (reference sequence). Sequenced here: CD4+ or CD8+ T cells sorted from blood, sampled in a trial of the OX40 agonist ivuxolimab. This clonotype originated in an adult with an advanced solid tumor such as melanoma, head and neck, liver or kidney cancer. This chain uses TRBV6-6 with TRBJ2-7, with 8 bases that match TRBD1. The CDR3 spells CASSYSQGALVF. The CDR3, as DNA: TGTGCCAGCAGTTACTCTCAGGGGGCCCTTGTCTTC.